The present TCR beta chain was sequenced within a study of T cells after yellow fever vaccination. About the study: Low-cell-number fractions underwent preparation using SMART-Seq v4 Ultra Low Input. Whole-study findings and limits: The presence of abundant clonotypes contaminating from the bulk population was possible in FACS-sorted repertoires.

This clonotype turned up a few times. The antigen is not known. The study made its TCR cDNA through 5'RACE template switching. That step introduced a universal primer site along with UMIs. In TCRdb, the 5' RACE reads were re-called with MiXCR into one record per CDR3 protein. The sample carries around 360,000 distinct CDR3 sequences, more than 9% recorded once. The CDR3 extends over 18 amino acids. The germline V gene has CDR1 KGHSH and CDR2 LQKENI. Trimming cost V 2 bases and J 9 bases; bases outside gene matches: 14. This receptor was obtained from a man between 18 and 35 years old who received the YFV17D yellow fever vaccine. The chain couples TRBV18 to TRBJ1-6, with 9 positions matching TRBD1. Material: PBMCs, obtained on the day of the first yellow fever vaccination. This CDR3 is CASSPYGQGLNFGSPLHF. In DNA, the CDR3 is TGTGCCAGCTCACCATATGGACAGGGGCTTAATTTTGGTTCACCCCTCCACTTT.